This entry concerns a single T cell receptor beta chain. Antigen unknown. These donors counted as nominally healthy when sampled, but unrecorded immune exposures were likely. The data originate from a study of cytomegalovirus exposure and HLA in healthy donors. About the study: Earlier, 100 million to 130 million unique TCR beta sequences were recovered from approximately 180 million T cells by an analysis. Overall study findings and caveats: Several of the most significant clusters appeared linked to common viral pathogens, based on a later analysis. The classifier reportedly diagnosed cytomegalovirus status with high specificity and sensitivity.

PCR primers comprised 60 Vbeta and 13 Jbeta primers. This table comes from immunoSEQ multiplex PCR, and its TCRdb copy is limited to in-frame clones, with some not included. The data hold some 110,000 clones, with over 70% observed a single time. The TCR sequence derives from a female donor in good health and CMV-seronegative. Sequencing was performed on PBMCs.

The DNA for the CDR3 is TGTGCCAGTAGTATCGGGAGCATCCAAGAGACCCAGTACTTC. Protein: CASSIGSIQETQYF. The rearrangement uses TRBV19 and TRBJ2-5; maybe TRBD2 (6 bases). The CDR3 is made up of 14 amino acids. Germline assignment: CDR1 LNHDA and CDR2 SQIVND (reference sequence). V dropped 3 bases and J dropped 1 base, with 9 bases sitting between them.